A single sample is the source of the 2 T cell receptor beta chains below, sequenced in a study of response to subunit inactivated influenza vaccine. In TCRdb, the RT-PCR reads were re-called with MiXCR into one record per CDR3 protein. This sample has a few hundred thousand distinct CDR3 sequences, with 21% found just once. This sample comprised PBMCs from blood, obtained less than 22 months after vaccination. The receptors were gathered from a man aged 50 to 75 who received an inactivated influenza vaccine.

CDR3 bases: TGTGCCACCAGTGACAACAGAGACAAAAACATTCAGTACTTC. It is translated as CATSDNRDKNIQYF. The genes are TRBV24-1 and TRBJ2-4; D gene uncertain. The CDR3 spans 14 residues. Trimming pared 4 bases from V and 3 bases from J, leaving 9 bases between. In germline, CDR1 is KGHDR, CDR2 SFDVKD.

This clonotype appeared a few times. This chain uses TRBV20-1 with TRBJ2-7, with D possibly being TRBD2 (6 bases). Germline V CDR1 and CDR2: DFQATT, SNEGSKA (reference sequence). The CDR3 loop spans 14 amino acids. V was shortened by 3 bases and J by 3 bases, with 15 bases between the two germline ends. CDR3 residues: CSASPNSGLYEQYF. CDR3 nucleotide sequence: TGCAGTGCTAGTCCCAATAGCGGCCTCTACGAGCAGTACTTC.